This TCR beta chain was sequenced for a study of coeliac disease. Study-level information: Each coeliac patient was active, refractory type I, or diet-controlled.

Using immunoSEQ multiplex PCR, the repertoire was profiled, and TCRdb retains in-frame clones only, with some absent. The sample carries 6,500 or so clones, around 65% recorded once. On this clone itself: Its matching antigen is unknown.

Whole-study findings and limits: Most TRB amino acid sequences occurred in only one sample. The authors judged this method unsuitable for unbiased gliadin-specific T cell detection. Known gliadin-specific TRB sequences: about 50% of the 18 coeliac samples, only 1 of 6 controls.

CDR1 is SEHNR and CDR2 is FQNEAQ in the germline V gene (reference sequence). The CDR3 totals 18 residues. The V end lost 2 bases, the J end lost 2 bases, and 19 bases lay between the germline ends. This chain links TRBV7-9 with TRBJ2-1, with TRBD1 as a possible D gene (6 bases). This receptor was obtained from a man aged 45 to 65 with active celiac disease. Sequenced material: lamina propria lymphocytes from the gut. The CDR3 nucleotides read TGTGCCAGCAGCTTAAGTAAGGGGAGCGCAGGGGCCTACAATGAGCAGTTCTTC. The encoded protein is CASSLSKGSAGAYNEQFF.